This TCR beta chain was obtained from a study of OX40 agonist ivuxolimab in advanced cancers. Study conclusions and caveats: Determination of antigen specificity was not performed for the expanded peripheral T cells.

About this clone: Its specificity is unknown.

Generated by immunoSEQ multiplex PCR, the TCRdb table keeps only in-frame clones and is missing some. The repertoire holds tens of thousands of clones, with approximately 84% as singletons. The CDR3 is 14 residues long. From germline, CDR1 is SGHNT and CDR2 YYREEE (reference sequence). V lost 4 bases to trimming and J lost 3 bases, with 13 bases between them. The sequencing here drew on CD4+ or CD8+ T cells sorted from blood, taken in a trial of the OX40 agonist ivuxolimab. The sequence came from an adult with an advanced solid tumor such as melanoma, head and neck, liver or kidney cancer. The chain uses TRBV5-4 and TRBJ2-5; D may be TRBD1 or TRBD2 (5 bases each). DNA of the CDR3: TGTGCCAGCAGCGGGGGTGAAAGGGAAGAGACCCAGTACTTC. Protein sequence: CASSGGEREETQYF.